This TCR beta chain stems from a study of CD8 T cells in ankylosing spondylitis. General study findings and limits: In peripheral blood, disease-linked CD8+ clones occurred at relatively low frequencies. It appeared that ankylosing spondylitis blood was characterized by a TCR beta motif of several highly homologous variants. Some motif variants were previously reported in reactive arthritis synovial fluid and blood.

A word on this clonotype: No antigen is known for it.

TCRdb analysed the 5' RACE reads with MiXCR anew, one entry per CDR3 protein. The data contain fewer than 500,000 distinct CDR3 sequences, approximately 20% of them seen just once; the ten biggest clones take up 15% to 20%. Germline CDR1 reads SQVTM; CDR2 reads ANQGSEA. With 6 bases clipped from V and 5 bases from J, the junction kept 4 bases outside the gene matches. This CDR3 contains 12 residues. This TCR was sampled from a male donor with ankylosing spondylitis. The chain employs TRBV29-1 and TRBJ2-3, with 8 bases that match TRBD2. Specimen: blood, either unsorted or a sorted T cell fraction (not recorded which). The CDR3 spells CSVGRALDTQYF. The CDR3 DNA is TGCAGCGTCGGGAGGGCCCTAGATACGCAGTATTTT.